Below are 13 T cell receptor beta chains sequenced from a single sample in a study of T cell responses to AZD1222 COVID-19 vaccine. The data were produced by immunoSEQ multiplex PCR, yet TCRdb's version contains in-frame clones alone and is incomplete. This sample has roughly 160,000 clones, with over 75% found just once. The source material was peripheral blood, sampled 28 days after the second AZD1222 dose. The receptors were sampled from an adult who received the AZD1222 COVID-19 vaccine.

Written as DNA, the CDR3 is TGTGCCAGTAGTCCCCTCTTAGGTGCCACTGAAGCTTTCTTT. It translates to CASSPLLGATEAFF. The chain combines TRBV19 with TRBJ1-1; D is undetermined. This CDR3 region has 14 residues. With 5 bases removed from V and 4 bases from J, the gap between germline ends came to 14 bases. CDR1 and CDR2 (germline): LNHDA, SQIVND (reference sequence).

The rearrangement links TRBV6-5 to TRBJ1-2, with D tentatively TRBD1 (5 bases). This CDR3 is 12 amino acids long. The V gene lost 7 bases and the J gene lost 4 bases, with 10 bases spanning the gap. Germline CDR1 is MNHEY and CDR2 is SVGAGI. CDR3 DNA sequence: TGTGCCAGCAAGATACAGGCCTATGGCTACACCTTC. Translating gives CASKIQAYGYTF.

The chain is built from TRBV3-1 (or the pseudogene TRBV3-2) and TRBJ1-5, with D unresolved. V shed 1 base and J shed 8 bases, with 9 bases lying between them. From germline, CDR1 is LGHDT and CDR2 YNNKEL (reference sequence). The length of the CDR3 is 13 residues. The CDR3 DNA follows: TGTGCCAGCAGCCAAGGAGGAGGGAAGCCCCAGCATTTT. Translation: CASSQGGGKPQHF.

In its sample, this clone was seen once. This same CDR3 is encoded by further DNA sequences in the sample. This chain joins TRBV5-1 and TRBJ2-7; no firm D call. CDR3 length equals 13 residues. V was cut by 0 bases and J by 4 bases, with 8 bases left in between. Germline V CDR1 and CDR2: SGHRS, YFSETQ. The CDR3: CASSLGDGYEQYF. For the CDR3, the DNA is TGCGCCAGCAGCTTGGGGGATGGGTACGAGCAGTACTTC.

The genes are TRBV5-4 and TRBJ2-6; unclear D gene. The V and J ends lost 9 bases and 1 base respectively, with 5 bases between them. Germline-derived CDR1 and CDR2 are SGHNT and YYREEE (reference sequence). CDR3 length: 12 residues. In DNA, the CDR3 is TGTGCCACCGAATCTGGGGCCAACGTCCTGACTTTC. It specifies CATESGANVLTF.

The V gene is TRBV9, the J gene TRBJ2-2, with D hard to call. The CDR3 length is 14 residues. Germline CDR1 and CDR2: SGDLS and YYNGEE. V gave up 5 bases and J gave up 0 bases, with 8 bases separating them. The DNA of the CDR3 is TGTGCCAGCAGACAGATGACGAACACCGGGGAGCTGTTTTTT. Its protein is CASRQMTNTGELFF.

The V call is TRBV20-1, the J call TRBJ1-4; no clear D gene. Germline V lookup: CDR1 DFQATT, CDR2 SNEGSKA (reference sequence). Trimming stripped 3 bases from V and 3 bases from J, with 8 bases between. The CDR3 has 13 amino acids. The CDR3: CSASTEPNEKLFF. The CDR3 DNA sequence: TGCAGTGCTAGTACAGAGCCTAATGAAAAACTGTTTTTT.

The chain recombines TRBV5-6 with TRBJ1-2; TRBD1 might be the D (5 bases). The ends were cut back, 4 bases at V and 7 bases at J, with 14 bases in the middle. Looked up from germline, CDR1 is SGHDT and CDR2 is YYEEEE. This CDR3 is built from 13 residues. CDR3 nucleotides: TGTGCCAGCAGCCCGGGGGACCGGGGTGGCTACACCTTC. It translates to CASSPGDRGGYTF.

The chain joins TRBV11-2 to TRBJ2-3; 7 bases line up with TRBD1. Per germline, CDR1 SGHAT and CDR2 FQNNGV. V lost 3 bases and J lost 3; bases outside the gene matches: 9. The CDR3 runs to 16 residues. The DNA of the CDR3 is TGTGCCAGCAGCTTTGGCCCCGGACAGGCTACAGATACGCAGTATTTT. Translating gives CASSFGPGQATDTQYF.

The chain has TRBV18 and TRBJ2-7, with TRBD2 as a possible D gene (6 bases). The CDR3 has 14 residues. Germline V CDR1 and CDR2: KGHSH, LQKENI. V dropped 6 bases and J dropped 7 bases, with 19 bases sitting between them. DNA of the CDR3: TGTGCCAGCTCCAACCGGGACTCCGCTATGGAGCAGTACTTC. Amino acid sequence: CASSNRDSAMEQYF.

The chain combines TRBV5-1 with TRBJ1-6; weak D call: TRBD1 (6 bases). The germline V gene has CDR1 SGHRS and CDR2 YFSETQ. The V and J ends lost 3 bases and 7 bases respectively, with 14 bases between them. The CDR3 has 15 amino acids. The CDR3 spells CASSWGGRVNSPLHF. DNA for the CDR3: TGCGCCAGCAGCTGGGGGGGGCGCGTGAATTCACCCCTCCACTTT.

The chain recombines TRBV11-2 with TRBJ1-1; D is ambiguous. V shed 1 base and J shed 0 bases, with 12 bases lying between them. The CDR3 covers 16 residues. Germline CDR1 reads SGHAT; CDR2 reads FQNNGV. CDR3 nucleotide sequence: TGTGCCAGCAGCTTAGCGGTCAAACTCATGAACACTGAAGCTTTCTTT. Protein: CASSLAVKLMNTEAFF. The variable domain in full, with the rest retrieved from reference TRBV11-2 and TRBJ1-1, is EAGVAQSPRYKIIEKRQSVAFWCNPISGHATLYWYQQILGQGPKLLIQFQNNGVVDDSQLPKDRFSAERLKGVDSTLKIQPAKLEDSAVYLCASSLAVKLMNTEAFFGQGTRLTVV.

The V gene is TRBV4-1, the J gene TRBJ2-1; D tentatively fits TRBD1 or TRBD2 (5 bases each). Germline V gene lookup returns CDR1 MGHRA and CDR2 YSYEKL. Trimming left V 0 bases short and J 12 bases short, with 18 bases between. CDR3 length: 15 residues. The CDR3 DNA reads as TGCGCCAGCAGCCAAGATGGGGGTACAGAGTTTTCGCAGTTCTTC. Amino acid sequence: CASSQDGGTEFSQFF.